One and the same sample provided the 17 T cell receptor beta chains below, sequenced in a study of tissue T cells after allogeneic stem cell transplantation. The protocol was immunoSEQ multiplex PCR, while the TCRdb copy is restricted to in-frame clones and leaves out a portion. The sample lists 7,000 to 8,000 clones, 65% to 70% occurring once. Sequencing was carried out using blood. All receptors derive from a female BALB/c mouse in good health. MHC haplotype: H2-d.

The table lists this clone with a few counts. These gene names are mouse names. The read is 1 residue too short to cover the CDR3 end, so that end is filled in from the germline J gene. This chain uses TRBV19 with TRBJ2-7; D not resolved. CDR1 and CDR2 (germline): FNHDT, SITEND (reference sequence). The CDR3 has 11 amino acids. V was pared by 4 bases and J by 3 bases, with 5 bases between. The DNA read from the CDR3 is TGTGCCAGCAGTCCCAACTATGAACAGTAC. Its translation is CASSPNYEQY. The whole CDR3 is CASSPNYEQYF.

On this clone: The listed genes are named as in mouse. The read ends 1 residue early relative to the CDR3; the germline J gene fills the gap. The chain joins TRBV19 to TRBJ1-6, with 10 bases fitting TRBD1. TRBJ1-6 is an open reading frame, and its role is uncertain. CDR1 FNHDT and CDR2 SITEND come from the germline V gene (reference sequence). V trimming: 0 bases; J trimming: 6 bases; junction bases outside the gene matches: 0. This CDR3 has 15 residues. The DNA read from the CDR3 is TGTGCCAGCAGTATAGGGACAGGGGGTAATTCGCCCCTCTAC. Translated: CASSIGTGGNSPLY. The complete CDR3 sequence is CASSIGTGGNSPLYF.

This clone was seen a handful of times. Gene names and germline match the mouse. The read halts 1 residue ahead of the CDR3 end, with the missing end drawn from the germline J gene. The chain is built from TRBV5 and TRBJ2-7; 8 bases map to TRBD2. The CDR3 totals 14 residues. Germline CDR1 is LGHNA and CDR2 is YNLKQL (reference sequence). Trimming cost V 2 bases and J 3 bases; bases outside gene matches: 3. The CDR3 DNA, read in part, is TGTGCCAGCAGCCAAATGGGGGGGGACTATGAACAGTAC. Protein sequence: CASSQMGGDYEQY. The entire CDR3 reads CASSQMGGDYEQYF.

A word on this clone: Mouse gene names and germline throughout. The read finishes 1 residue shy of the CDR3 end, and the germline J gene is used to complete it. The chain employs TRBV19 and TRBJ2-4, with a tentative D call TRBD1 (6 bases). Germline V gives CDR1 FNHDT, CDR2 SITEND (reference sequence). The CDR3 length is 16 residues. Between the trimmed V and J ends, which lost 1 base and 1 base, there was a span of 13 bases. This chain's CDR3 is CASSIFQGSGQNTLYF. The CDR3 DNA, read in part, is TGTGCCAGCAGTATATTCCAGGGGAGCGGTCAAAACACCTTGTAC.

Worth noting for this clone: Gene names and germline refer to mouse. The read ends 1 residue early relative to the CDR3; the germline J gene fills the gap. This chain links TRBV5 with TRBJ2-5; D might be TRBD2 (6 bases). Germline V gene data show CDR1 as LGHNA and CDR2 as YNLKQL (reference sequence). This CDR3 is built from 17 residues. V dropped 0 bases and J dropped 0 bases, with 13 bases sitting between them. Partial CDR3 DNA: TGTGCCAGCAGCCAAGATTGGGGGAGGGGAAACCAAGACACCCAGTAC. It is translated as CASSQDWGRGNQDTQY. The entire CDR3 protein is CASSQDWGRGNQDTQYF.

Details on this clone: Gene names follow the mouse nomenclature. The CDR3 loop reads CAWSLKTTNTEVFF. CDR3 DNA (partial): TGTGCCTGGAGTCTCAAGACAACAAACACAGAAGTCTTC. The rearrangement joins TRBV31 to TRBJ1-1; D is ambiguous. The read gets to within 1 residue of the CDR3 end, and the germline J gene fills in the rest. The CDR3 contains 14 residues. Germline CDR1 is GKSSPN and CDR2 is SITVG. V lost 0 bases and J lost 0, with 8 bases in between.

Comment on this clone: Gene names and germline match the mouse. The read falls 1 residue short of the CDR3 end, and the missing part is taken from the germline J gene. The V call is TRBV13-2, the J call TRBJ2-1; 7 bases map to TRBD2. In germline, CDR1 is NNHNN, CDR2 SYGAGS (reference sequence). CDR3 length: 13 residues. J lost 3 bases, V lost 5 bases, and 2 bases had no gene match. This chain's CDR3 is CASGGGSYAEQFF. The sequenced CDR3 bases are TGTGCCAGCGGGGGGGGGAGCTATGCTGAGCAGTTC.

This clone was counted between two and nine times. The germline and genes are mouse ones. The read gets to within 1 residue of the CDR3 end, and the germline J gene fills in the rest. J is TRBJ1-4 and V is TRBV30; unclear D gene. V lost 0 bases and J 0 bases, leaving 2 bases between the germline ends. The CDR3 totals 13 residues. CDR1 and CDR2 from the germline V gene are SQVVS and ANEGSEA. The CDR3 here is CSSRDISNERLFF. Incomplete CDR3 DNA: TGTAGTTCTAGAGACATTTCCAACGAAAGATTATTT.

For this clone: Genes here carry mouse names. The read falls 1 residue short of the CDR3 end, and the missing part is taken from the germline J gene. The chain links TRBV13-1 to TRBJ1-1, with 9 nucleotides matching TRBD1. V shed 2 bases and J 4 bases; nucleotides not matched to a gene: 9. This CDR3 has 16 residues. Germline V gives CDR1 NSHNY, CDR2 SYGAGN. CDR3 DNA, as far as it was read: TGTGCCAGCAGTGAGCCGGGACAGGGAGTATCCACAGAAGTCTTC. As protein: CASSEPGQGVSTEVF. The whole CDR3 sequence is CASSEPGQGVSTEVFF.

This clone turned up a few times. Genes and germline are mouse. The read terminates 1 residue ahead of where the CDR3 ends, so the germline J gene completes it. This sequence joins TRBV13-1 and TRBJ2-7; 10 nucleotides align to TRBD2. V lost 5 bases and J lost 4; bases outside the gene matches: 6. Germline V gene sequence: CDR1 NSHNY, CDR2 SYGAGN. This CDR3 comprises 14 residues. The chain's CDR3 is CASSPPGLGYEQYF. Incomplete CDR3 DNA: TGTGCCAGCAGCCCTCCGGGACTGGGGTATGAACAGTAC.

This clone has only one observation. Gene names and germline refer to mouse. The read falls 1 residue short of the CDR3 end, and the missing part is taken from the germline J gene. The chain combines TRBV13-2 with TRBJ1-4, with a tentative D call TRBD1 (6 bases). The CDR3 sequence is 15 residues long. From germline, CDR1 is NNHNN and CDR2 SYGAGS (reference sequence). V lost 0 bases and J lost 3, with 9 bases in between. The CDR3 here is CASGDAGGTNERLFF. CDR3 DNA, as far as it was read: TGTGCCAGCGGTGATGCCGGGGGCACCAACGAAAGATTATTT.

In this sample, this clone turned up a few times. Germline and genes: mouse. The CDR3 is cut off 1 residue early in the read; its end comes from the germline J gene. V gene TRBV13-3 combines with J gene TRBJ1-3; D not resolved. The CDR3 runs 14 residues. Trimming cost V 2 bases and J 0 bases, with 6 bases left between them. Germline V gene sequence: CDR1 NNHDY, CDR2 SYVADS. The CDR3 spells CASSDRSSGNTLYF. The part of the CDR3 DNA that was read is TGTGCCAGCAGTGACAGGAGTTCTGGAAATACGCTCTAT.

This clone showed up just a few times. Mouse names are used for the genes. Sequencing ends 1 residue short of the CDR3 end; the germline J gene provides the rest. The genes are TRBV19 and TRBJ2-7, with D perhaps matching TRBD1 (5 bases). CDR1 FNHDT and CDR2 SITEND come from the germline V gene (reference sequence). The CDR3 length is 12 residues. The ends were cut back, 3 bases at V and 4 bases at J, with 8 bases in the middle. CDR3 residues: CASSTRQYEQYF. The CDR3 bases that were read are TGTGCCAGCAGTACCCGACAGTATGAACAGTAC.

Regarding this clone: Genes and germline are mouse. Read data end 1 residue before the CDR3 end; the end is taken from the germline J gene. V and J are TRBV2 and TRBJ2-5, with 7 bases lining up with TRBD2. The V gene's germline CDR1 is LGHNA and CDR2 YSYQKL. The V segment lost 1 base and the J segment 2 bases; nucleotides outside the gene matches: 3. CDR3 length: 15 residues. This chain's CDR3 is CASSQVRGGQDTQYF. CDR3 bases read: TGTGCCAGCAGCCAAGTGCGGGGGGGCCAAGACACCCAGTAC.

Of note for this clone: Gene names are the mouse ones. The read falls 1 residue short of the CDR3 end, and the missing part is taken from the germline J gene. V is TRBV5 and J is TRBJ2-1; 7 bases agree with TRBD1. This CDR3 contains 14 residues. Germline trimming cut 4 bases from V and 7 bases from J; bases unmatched to any gene: 7. CDR1 and CDR2 from the germline V gene are LGHNA and YNLKQL (reference sequence). CDR3 region: CASSPTGRRAEQFF. The CDR3 DNA, read in part, is TGTGCCAGCAGCCCGACAGGGAGGAGGGCTGAGCAGTTC.

This clone appeared a few times. Germline and genes here are mouse. The CDR3 end falls 1 residue outside the read, so it is completed with the germline J gene. J is TRBJ2-1 and V is TRBV13-2; D is perhaps TRBD1 (5 bases). The germline CDR1 and CDR2 sequences are NNHNN and SYGAGS (reference sequence). The CDR3 length is 12 residues. V lost 2 bases, J lost 7 bases, and 7 bases lay in between. CDR3 residues: CASGDRVAEQFF. Partial CDR3 DNA: TGTGCCAGCGGTGACAGGGTAGCTGAGCAGTTC.

Remarks on this clone: Each gene name is a mouse one. Read sequence stops 1 residue before the CDR3 end, and the germline J gene provides the missing end. The rearrangement links TRBV1 to TRBJ1-2; the D gene is possibly TRBD1 (5 bases). Trimming took 4 bases from V and 2 from J, leaving 8 bases between them. The CDR3 runs 13 residues. CDR1 is NSQYPW, CDR2 LRSPGD, per germline (reference sequence). CDR3 bases read: TGCACCTGCAGTGTACGACAGAACTCCGACTACACC. As protein: CTCSVRQNSDYT. The CDR3 in its entirety is CTCSVRQNSDYTF.